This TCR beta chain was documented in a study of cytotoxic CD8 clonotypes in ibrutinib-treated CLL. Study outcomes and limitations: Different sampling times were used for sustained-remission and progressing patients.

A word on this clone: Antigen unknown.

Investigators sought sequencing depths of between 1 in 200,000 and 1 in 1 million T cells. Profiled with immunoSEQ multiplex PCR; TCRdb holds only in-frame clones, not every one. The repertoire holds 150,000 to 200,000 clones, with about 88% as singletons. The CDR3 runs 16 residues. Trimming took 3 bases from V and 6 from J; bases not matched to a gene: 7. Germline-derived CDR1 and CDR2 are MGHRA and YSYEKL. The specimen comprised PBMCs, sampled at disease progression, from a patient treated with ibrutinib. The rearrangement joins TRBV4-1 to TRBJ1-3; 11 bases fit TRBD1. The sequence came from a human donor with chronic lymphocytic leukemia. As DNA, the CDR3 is TGCGCCAGCAGCCACTGGACAGGGGGCAGGGAAAACACCATATATTTT. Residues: CASSHWTGGRENTIYF.